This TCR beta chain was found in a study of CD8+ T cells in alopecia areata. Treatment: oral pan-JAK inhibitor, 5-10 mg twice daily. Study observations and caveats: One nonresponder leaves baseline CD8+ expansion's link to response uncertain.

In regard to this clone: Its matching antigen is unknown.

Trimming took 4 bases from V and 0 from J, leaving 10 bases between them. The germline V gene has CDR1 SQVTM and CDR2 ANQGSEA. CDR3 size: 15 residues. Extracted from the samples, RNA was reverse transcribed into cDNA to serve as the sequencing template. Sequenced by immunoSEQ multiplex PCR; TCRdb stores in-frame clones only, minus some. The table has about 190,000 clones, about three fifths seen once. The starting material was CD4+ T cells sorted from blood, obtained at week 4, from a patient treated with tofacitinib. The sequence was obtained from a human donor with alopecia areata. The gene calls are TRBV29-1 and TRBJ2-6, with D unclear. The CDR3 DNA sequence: TGCAGCGTTGTAGCCCCAGGCTCTGGGGCCAACGTCCTGACTTTC. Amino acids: CSVVAPGSGANVLTF.